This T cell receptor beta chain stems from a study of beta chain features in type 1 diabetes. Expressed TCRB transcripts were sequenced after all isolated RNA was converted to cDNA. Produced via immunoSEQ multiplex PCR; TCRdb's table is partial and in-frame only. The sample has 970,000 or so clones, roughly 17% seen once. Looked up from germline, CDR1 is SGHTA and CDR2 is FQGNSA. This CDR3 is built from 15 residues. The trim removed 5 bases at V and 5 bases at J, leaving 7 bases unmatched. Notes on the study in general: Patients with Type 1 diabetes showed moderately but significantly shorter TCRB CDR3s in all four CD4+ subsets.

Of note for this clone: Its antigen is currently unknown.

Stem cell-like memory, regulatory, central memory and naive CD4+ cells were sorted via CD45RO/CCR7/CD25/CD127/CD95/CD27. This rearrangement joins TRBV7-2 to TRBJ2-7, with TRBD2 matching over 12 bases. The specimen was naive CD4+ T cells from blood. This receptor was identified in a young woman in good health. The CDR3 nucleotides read TGTGCCAGCAGCCCGACTAGCGGGAGCTTCAACGAGCAGTACTTC. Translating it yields CASSPTSGSFNEQYF.